These 16 T cell receptor beta chains were all obtained from the same sample, sequenced in a study of blood T cell repertoires in COVID-19. This table comes from immunoSEQ multiplex PCR, and its TCRdb copy is limited to in-frame clones, with some not included. The sample consists of about 370,000 clones, approximately 92% of them appearing once. Sequencing used PBMCs or T cells enriched from blood (not recorded which). These receptor sequences come from a man younger than 35 who had recovered from COVID-19.

This clone was counted between two and nine times. Other DNA sequences from this sample encode an identical CDR3 as well. This sequence joins TRBV7-2 and TRBJ1-4; D call uncertain. The germline V gene has CDR1 SGHTA and CDR2 FQGNSA. The CDR3 has 15 residues. V was cut by 1 base and J by 0 bases, with 6 bases left in between. CDR3 protein: CASSLGDTTNEKLFF. In nucleotides, the CDR3 is TGTGCCAGCAGCTTAGGCGACACAACTAATGAAAAACTGTTTTTT. Full variable domain (outside the CDR3, taken from reference TRBV7-2 and TRBJ1-4): GAGVSQSPSNKVTEKGKDVELRCDPISGHTALYWYRQSLGQGLEFLIYFQGNSAPDKSGLPSDRFSAERTGGSVSTLTIQRTQQEDSAVYLCASSLGDTTNEKLFFGSGTQLSVL.

The V gene is TRBV7-2, the J gene TRBJ2-1; perhaps TRBD1 as D (5 bases). V was pared by 9 bases and J by 7 bases, with 19 bases between. Germline values: CDR1 SGHTA, CDR2 FQGNSA. The CDR3 runs to 14 residues. The CDR3 region has the DNA TGTGCCAGTAAGATAGACAGATGGAGAAATGAGCAGTTCTTC. The encoded protein is CASKIDRWRNEQFF. The entire variable domain, with the rest obtained from reference TRBV7-2 and TRBJ2-1, is as follows: GAGVSQSPSNKVTEKGKDVELRCDPISGHTALYWYRQSLGQGLEFLIYFQGNSAPDKSGLPSDRFSAERTGGSVSTLTIQRTQQEDSAVYLCASKIDRWRNEQFFGPGTRLTVL.

This clone was counted once. V gene TRBV7-3 combines with J gene TRBJ1-1; 9 bases map to TRBD1. The CDR3 is made up of 14 amino acids. The germline CDR1 and CDR2 sequences are SGHTA and FQGTGA. With 2 bases clipped from V and 9 bases from J, the junction kept 7 bases outside the gene matches. CDR3 residues: CASSLFSGQGKAFF. CDR3 sequence (DNA): TGTGCCAGCAGCTTATTTTCAGGACAGGGGAAAGCTTTCTTT.

This chain links TRBV7-2 with TRBJ1-1; TRBD1 agrees at 10 bases. V dropped 6 bases and J dropped 4; count of bases not matched to a gene: 8. Germline values: CDR1 SGHTA, CDR2 FQGNSA. CDR3 size: 15 residues. CDR3 amino acids: CASRPDRGRVTEAFF. CDR3 DNA: TGTGCCAGCAGACCTGACAGGGGGCGAGTCACTGAAGCTTTCTTT.

The V gene is TRBV10-2, the J gene TRBJ1-2; D perhaps matches TRBD1 (5 bases). V gave up 6 bases and J gave up 6 bases, with 14 bases separating them. Per germline, CDR1 WSHSY and CDR2 SAAADI. The CDR3 has 13 amino acids. CDR3 residues: CASSQGKGHGYTF. For the CDR3, the DNA is TGCGCCAGCAGCCAGGGAAAGGGCCATGGCTACACCTTC.

The V gene is TRBV24-1, the J gene TRBJ2-5, with 9 bases matching TRBD1. Germline loops: CDR1 KGHDR, CDR2 SFDVKD. J lost 2 bases, V lost 2 bases, and 5 bases had no gene match. The CDR3 sequence is 16 residues long. For the CDR3, the DNA is TGTGCCACCAGTGATTGGGACGACAGGGGGCAAGAGACCCAGTACTTC. Amino acids: CATSDWDDRGQETQYF.

This sequence joins TRBV21-1 and TRBJ2-5; the D segment call TRBD2 is taken from the table without a DNA check. TRBV21-1 is a pseudogene. The CDR3 extends over 21 amino acids. CDR3 sequence (DNA): TGTGCCAGCAGCGCCTCCGGGCGGGGTAGCGGGAGGATAAACCTCCAAGAGACCCAGTACTTC. Its protein is CASSASGRGSGRINLQETQYF.

The rearrangement links TRBV5-1 to TRBJ1-6, with TRBD1 identical over 9 bases. The CDR3 consists of 15 residues. The V gene end was trimmed by 4 bases and the J gene end by 3 bases; junction bases not matched to a gene: 2. Per the germline V gene, CDR1 is SGHRS and CDR2 is YFSETQ. The CDR3 DNA follows: TGCGCCAGCAGCACGACAGGGGGCTATAATTCACCCCTCCACTTT. Its protein product is CASSTTGGYNSPLHF.

The chain links TRBV7-9 to TRBJ1-6, with TRBD1 identical over 7 bases. The length of the CDR3 is 15 residues. With 4 bases clipped from V and 7 bases from J, the junction kept 7 bases outside the gene matches. Per the germline V gene, CDR1 is SEHNR and CDR2 is FQNEAQ (reference sequence). For the CDR3, the DNA is TGTGCCAGCAGCTCCTTACAGGGGACCAATTCACCCCTCCACTTT. Amino acid sequence: CASSSLQGTNSPLHF.

This clone was detected once. V and J are TRBV7-9 and TRBJ1-1; D is ambiguous. Trimming took off 6 bases at V and 7 bases at J, with 9 bases between the two ends. The V gene's germline CDR1 is SEHNR and CDR2 FQNEAQ (reference sequence). The CDR3 has 11 residues. The CDR3 DNA is TGTGCCAGCAGGACTCTAAATGAAGCTTTCTTT. This translates into CASRTLNEAFF.

This chain uses TRBV27 with TRBJ2-1; 11 bases fit TRBD2. Unmatched junction bases numbered 2, after V lost 3 bases and J lost 4 bases. This CDR3 contains 15 residues. The germline gives CDR1 MNHEY, CDR2 SMNVEV (reference sequence). In DNA, the CDR3 is TGTGCCAGCAGTTTGGGACTAGCGGAATACAATGAGCAGTTCTTC. Protein product: CASSLGLAEYNEQFF.

The count of this clone is one. V gene TRBV2 combines with J gene TRBJ1-1; possibly TRBD1 for D (6 bases). The CDR3 runs 13 residues. Trimming removed 6 bases from V and 1 base from J, with 9 bases in between. Germline V gives CDR1 SNHLY, CDR2 FYNNEI. CDR3 DNA: TGTGCCAGCAGGCTACAGGGGAACACTGAAGCTTTCTTT. Protein product: CASRLQGNTEAFF.

The V and J genes are TRBV29-1 and TRBJ1-1; no clear D. The CDR3 sequence is 12 residues long. V was pared by 2 bases and J by 5 bases, with 9 bases between. Germline V lookup: CDR1 SQVTM, CDR2 ANQGSEA. CDR3 protein: CSVELDRTEAFF. CDR3 coding DNA: TGCAGCGTTGAACTAGATAGGACTGAAGCTTTCTTT.

The chain employs TRBV5-1 and TRBJ1-1; tentatively, D is TRBD1 (5 bases). This CDR3 is 16 amino acids long. The V gene's germline CDR1 is SGHRS and CDR2 YFSETQ. V lost 0 bases to trimming and J lost 3 bases, with 15 bases between them. CDR3 nucleotide sequence: TGCGCCAGCAGCTTGGCCTCGGGCAGGGTGGACACTGAAGCTTTCTTT. It codes for CASSLASGRVDTEAFF. Together with reference TRBV5-1 and TRBJ1-1, the CDR3 gives the full variable domain: KAGVTQTPRYLIKTRGQQVTLSCSPISGHRSVSWYQQTPGQGLQFLFEYFSETQRNKGNFPGRFSGRQFSNSRSEMNVSTLELGDSALYLCASSLASGRVDTEAFFGQGTRLTVV.

The chain joins TRBV5-1 to TRBJ2-7, with 12 bases matching TRBD2. The CDR3 covers 18 residues. CDR1 is SGHRS, CDR2 YFSETQ, per germline. Germline trimming cut 1 base from V and 2 bases from J; bases unmatched to any gene: 10. The CDR3 bases are TGCGCCAGCAGCTTGAAACTAGCGGGAGGTGCTCTCCCCTACGAGCAGTACTTC. Translating it yields CASSLKLAGGALPYEQYF. The entire variable domain, with the rest obtained from reference TRBV5-1 and TRBJ2-7, is as follows: KAGVTQTPRYLIKTRGQQVTLSCSPISGHRSVSWYQQTPGQGLQFLFEYFSETQRNKGNFPGRFSGRQFSNSRSEMNVSTLELGDSALYLCASSLKLAGGALPYEQYFGPGTRLTVT.

The V and J genes are TRBV7-2 and TRBJ1-5; tentative D call: TRBD1 (6 bases). This CDR3 comprises 14 residues. Germline CDR1 and CDR2: SGHTA and FQGNSA. Trimming pared 3 bases from V and 3 bases from J, leaving 9 bases between. The CDR3 sequence is CASSFPGVNQPQHF. CDR3 nucleotide sequence: TGTGCCAGCAGCTTCCCAGGGGTCAATCAGCCCCAGCATTTT. Supplemented by reference TRBV7-2 and TRBJ1-5, the full variable domain reads GAGVSQSPSNKVTEKGKDVELRCDPISGHTALYWYRQSLGQGLEFLIYFQGNSAPDKSGLPSDRFSAERTGGSVSTLTIQRTQQEDSAVYLCASSFPGVNQPQHFGDGTRLSIL.